This T cell receptor beta chain was sequenced for a study of naive and memory T cell subsets. After CD4 positive bead selection, the CD4-negative fraction gave CD8 T cells. Germline lookup yields CDR1 SGHNT and CDR2 YYREEE (reference sequence). The junction had 11 bases not matched to a gene; V was cut back by 4 bases and J by 2 bases. The CDR3 runs to 16 residues. This clonotype was counted at least ten times. Its antigen remains unknown. Both TRBC1 and TRBC2 were covered by a beta constant-region primer of two equimolar oligonucleotides. Ligated cDNA was amplified by four rounds of PCR with nested alpha and beta constant-region primers and SP2. A 12-nucleotide UMI and the SP2 primer were added to the cDNA 3' end by oligonucleotide ligation. TCRdb re-analysed the UMI-ligation and nested PCR reads in MiXCR, keeping a single row per CDR3 protein. This sample has about 90,000 distinct CDR3 sequences, with approximately 10% found just once.

Broader study findings: A clonotype means one alpha or beta sequence, not an alpha/beta pair. Naive repertoires, especially CD8, held a few larger clonotypes, possibly memory cells re-expressing CD45RA. In CD4 and CD8 cells, diversity dropped from naive through EMRA.

This rearrangement joins TRBV5-4 to TRBJ2-7; the match to TRBD1 covers 8 bases. The specimen was naive CD4+ T cells from blood. The sequence was obtained from a human donor in good health. CDR3 sequence (DNA): TGTGCCAGCAGCCCGACCTCCGGGACAGGAGCCTACGAGCAGTACTTC. It is translated as CASSPTSGTGAYEQYF.